The present entry profiles one T cell receptor (beta chain) with its context. The source of the sample is a study of blood T cell repertoires in COVID-19. Overall study context: Donors in the United States, Italy and Spain gave samples during acute or convalescent COVID-19.

CDR1 and CDR2 (germline): SGHTA, FQGTGA. With 3 bases removed from V and 3 bases from J, the gap between germline ends came to 6 bases. The CDR3 extends over 13 amino acids. Source study methods: By means of reference gene primer amplification, nucleated cell counts were estimated. The table came from immunoSEQ multiplex PCR; TCRdb's copy has only in-frame clones and leaves some out. V and J calls and clone size are copied from that table; D and trimming were computed from the DNA. The data contain roughly 100,000 clones, about 88% of them singletons. The V and J genes are TRBV7-3 and TRBJ2-1; D gene uncertain. This TCR derives from an elderly woman with acute or convalescent COVID-19. The sequenced material came from peripheral blood. The CDR3 is CASSFSDYNEQFF. CDR3 bases: TGTGCCAGCAGCTTCTCAGACTACAATGAGCAGTTCTTC.